These T cell receptor beta chains were read from a single sample in a study of shared clonotypes between healthy human individuals. Sequencing used immunoSEQ multiplex PCR; TCRdb keeps in-frame clones, though not all of them. The data contain about 2.4 million clones, under 95% of them singletons. The specimen sequenced was naive CD4+ T cells from PBMCs. Receptor source: a man younger than 35 in good health. Some clones in this sample may be carry-over from other donors' samples. CDR3s include the opening cysteine and the closing phenylalanine or tryptophan. The D gene is left open where the match is weak. Not all rows give a size; the values are once, few, many and, for expanded clones, a class.

j_call clone_size d_call v_call cdr3_nt cdr3_aa
TRBJ1-4 - TRBD1 TRBV10-3 TGTGCCATCAGTGAGTCGGGACAGAGCAATGAAAAACTGTTTTTT CAISESGQSNEKLFF
TRBJ1-1 - TRBD1 TRBV11-3 TGTGCCAGCAGCTTAGGCTATTGGACAGGGGGCAAGGACACTGAAGCTTTCTTT CASSLGYWTGGKDTEAFF
TRBJ2-1 - - TRBV7-3 TGTGCCAGCAGCTTAAACATCGGGAGCTCCTACAATGAGCAGTTCTTC CASSLNIGSSYNEQFF
TRBJ2-1 - - TRBV5-5 TGTGCCAGCAGCTTGGTCCCTACCAATGAGCAGTTCTTC CASSLVPTNEQFF
TRBJ2-6 - - TRBV6-1 TGTGCCAGCAGCTACAAGTCCTCTGGGGCCAACGTCCTGACTTTC CASSYKSSGANVLTF
TRBJ2-1 - - TRBV5-1 TGCGCCAGCAGCTGGAAGTTTTACAATGAGCAGTTCTTC CASSWKFYNEQFF
TRBJ1-5 - TRBD1 TRBV30 TGTGCCTGGAGTGAAATCGACAGGGGCCATCAGCCCCAGCATTTT CAWSEIDRGHQPQHF
TRBJ2-3 - TRBD2 TRBV4-1 TGCGCCAGCAGCCACTCTACTAGCGGGAGGGGATTGGCAGATACGCAGTATTTT CASSHSTSGRGLADTQYF
TRBJ1-1 - TRBD1 TRBV6-5 TGTGCCAGCAGTTCAGGGGGCGGGGGATTGAACACTGAAGCTTTCTTT CASSSGGGGLNTEAFF
TRBJ1-1 - - TRBV6-1 TGTGCCAGCAGTGACCCGGGACACCTGAACACTGAAGCTTTCTTT CASSDPGHLNTEAFF
TRBJ2-2 - TRBD2 TRBV19 TGTGCCAGTAGTCCGCGAGCGGGAGGGCCTATCGGGGAGCTGTTTTTT CASSPRAGGPIGELFF
TRBJ1-2 few - TRBV7-9 TGTGCCAGCAGCTTATCAGTTGGAGGCTACACCTTC CASSLSVGGYTF
TRBJ2-3 - TRBD2 TRBV11-2 TGTGCCAGCAGCTTTTCCGTGGGAGGGGCTAGCACAGATACGCAGTATTTT CASSFSVGGASTDTQYF
TRBJ1-1 - - TRBV6-1 TGTGCCAGCACCCTAACGGACAGAAAAGCTTTCTTT CASTLTDRKAFF
TRBJ2-1 - TRBD2 TRBV9 TGTGCCAGCAGCGTAGGTGGCGGGGGCTCCTACAATGAGCAGTTCTTC CASSVGGGGSYNEQFF
TRBJ1-3 - TRBD1 TRBV6-1 TGTGCCAGCAGTGAATTCAGGGGGCCTGGAAACACCATATATTTT CASSEFRGPGNTIYF
TRBJ1-1 - - TRBV2 TGTGCCAGCAGTGAAGCCGGGAGACCATCTGAAGCTTTCTTT CASSEAGRPSEAFF
TRBJ1-1 - - TRBV15 TGTGCCACCAGCCCAGACGTCGGCGGGGGGACTGAAGCTTTCTTT CATSPDVGGGTEAFF
TRBJ2-7 once TRBD2 TRBV5-1 TGCGCCAGCAGCCATGGACTAGCGGGAGGCTACGAGCAGTACTTC CASSHGLAGGYEQYF
TRBJ2-7 once TRBD2 TRBV5-5 TGTGCCAGCACAGGGCTAGCGGGAGGTTACGAGCAGTACTTC CASTGLAGGYEQYF
TRBJ2-7 - - TRBV7-2 TGTGCCAGCAGCCAGGGTGGGGGTGGCAAGCAGTACTTC CASSQGGGGKQYF
TRBJ1-4 - - TRBV5-6 TGTGCCAGCAGCTTGTACAGACAGGTCACAGATAGGGGAAATGAAAAACTGTTTTTT CASSLYRQVTDRGNEKLFF
TRBJ2-5 - TRBD2 TRBV9 TGTGCCAGCAGCTCTGGACTAGCGAGGCAAGAGACCCAGTACTTC CASSSGLARQETQYF
TRBJ1-2 - - TRBV25-1 TGTGCCAGCAGTGAAACAACAGGTTTGAAAAACTATGGCTACACCTTC CASSETTGLKNYGYTF
TRBJ1-4 - TRBD1 TRBV5-1 TGCGCCAGCAGCTTTGACAGGGGGCGGATTGAAAAACTGTTTTTT CASSFDRGRIEKLFF
TRBJ2-7 - - TRBV7-5 TGTGCCAGAAGCTTATCCCCAGGGGGGTTCTACGAGCAGTACTTC CARSLSPGGFYEQYF